This is a list of T cell receptor beta chains from one sample in a study of vaccination effects on CD4 cells after COVID-19. Data came from immunoSEQ multiplex PCR; TCRdb stores just in-frame clones and leaves some out. The sample consists of under 55,000 clones, around 70% of them appearing once. For these receptors, no antigen is known. The source material was CD4+ T cells from PBMCs cultured without peptide, sampled after COVID-19 vaccination. The source of these receptors is a human donor who received a COVID-19 vaccine. Each CDR3 is given with its conserved first and last residue. The D gene is left open where the match is weak. Clone size, where shown, is once, few, many, or a class for clones that have expanded.

j_call clone_size d_call v_call cdr3_nt cdr3_aa
TRBJ1-3 . . TRBV6-5 TGTGCCAGCAGTTACACGGGGGGGTTTTCTGGAAACACCATATATTTT CASSYTGGFSGNTIYF
TRBJ2-7 . TRBD1 TRBV6-5 TGTGCCAGCAGCTCGACAGGGAATTTTAACGAGCAGTACTTC CASSSTGNFNEQYF
TRBJ2-2 few . TRBV18 TGTGCCAGCTCACCCAGTAACACCGGGGAGCTGTTTTTT CASSPSNTGELFF
TRBJ1-1 . TRBD1 TRBV7-9 TGTGCTTTCGATCGACAGGGTGGAACTGAAGCTTTCTTT CAFDRQGGTEAFF
TRBJ2-7 . TRBD2 TRBV4-1 TGCGCCAGCAGCCAAGAGATTCTCGGGACTAGATACTACGAGCAGTACTTC CASSQEILGTRYYEQYF
TRBJ2-6 . . TRBV5-6 TGTGCCAGCAGCGGGGCCGACAGGAGCTCTGGGGCCAACGTCCTGACTTTC CASSGADRSSGANVLTF
TRBJ1-3 . . TRBV7-9 TGTGCCAGCAGCTGGGGACGTTCGAACTCTGGAAACACCATATATTTT CASSWGRSNSGNTIYF
TRBJ1-6 . . TRBV6-2/TRBV6-3 TGTGCCAGCAGCCGCCGGGGGTGGCGGAATTCTTCACCCCTCCACTTT CASSRRGWRNSSPLHF
TRBJ1-2 once . TRBV4-1 TGCGCCAGCAGCCAACGGGACATGGGATTAGCTAACTATGGCTACACCTTC CASSQRDMGLANYGYTF
TRBJ1-5 once . TRBV7-8 TGTGCCAGCAAGGGGGGCGCGGGTCAGCCCCAGCATTTT CASKGGAGQPQHF
TRBJ1-1 few . TRBV29-1 TGCAGCGTTGGTGGGGTGAACACTGAAGCTTTCTTT CSVGGVNTEAFF
TRBJ1-5 . TRBD1 TRBV20-1 TGCAGTGCAAGTATAAGGACAGGTGGTAATCAGCCCCAGCATTTT CSASIRTGGNQPQHF
TRBJ1-3 . . TRBV11-3 TGTGCCAGCAGCTTAGAGTCTCCCGGGATCTGGGCCGTCCAATCTGGAAACACCATATATTTT CASSLESPGIWAVQSGNTIYF
TRBJ1-1 few . TRBV6-4 TGTGCCAGCAGTGGCCAGGTGAACACTGAAGCTTTCTTT CASSGQVNTEAFF
TRBJ1-6 few . TRBV6-5 TGTGCCAGCAGCGGAAGCTCCTATAATTCACCCCTCCACTTT CASSGSSYNSPLHF
TRBJ1-2 . . TRBV24-1 TGTGCCACCAGCACCACCGGTGGCTACACCTTC CATSTTGGYTF
TRBJ2-5 . . TRBV19 TGTGCCAGTAGTACGGGACAATATATGGGAGAGACCCAGTACTTC CASSTGQYMGETQYF
TRBJ1-5 . TRBD1 TRBV18 TGTGCCAGCTCACCAAAGGGACAGGGAAATCAGCCCCAGCATTTT CASSPKGQGNQPQHF
TRBJ1-2 few . TRBV20-1 TGCCGGGGGGGGAGTACCTCTGGCTACACCTTC CRGGSTSGYTF
TRBJ1-1 few TRBD1 TRBV12-3/TRBV12-4 TGTGCCAGCACCCCGGACAGGGGGGTCGCTTTCTTT CASTPDRGVAFF
TRBJ1-1 . . TRBV6-2/TRBV6-3 TGTGCCAGCAGTTACAGACTGGCGGAAGTGAACACTGAAGCTTTCTTT CASSYRLAEVNTEAFF
TRBJ2-5 once . TRBV5-5 TGTGCCAGCAGCGAACAGGACCAAGAGACCCAGTACTTC CASSEQDQETQYF
TRBJ1-2 . . TRBV5-6 TGTGCCAGCAGCTTGGCGGGGGAGAGCGGCTACACCTTC CASSLAGESGYTF
TRBJ2-3 . . TRBV5-4 TGTGCCAGCAGCTTGTTGACCTATCCTAGCACAGATACGCAGTATTTT CASSLLTYPSTDTQYF
TRBJ1-1 . TRBD1 TRBV29-1 TGCAGCGTTGGGCCAGGACAGGGCCGCACTGAAGCTTTCTTT CSVGPGQGRTEAFF
TRBJ1-1 few . TRBV9 TGTGCCAGCAGCGTAAGAAGGACGAACACTGAAGCTTTCTTT CASSVRRTNTEAFF
TRBJ2-7 . . TRBV3-1/TRBV3-2 TGTGCCAGCAGCCAAGTCTTGCAGGGAGGCTACGAGCAGTACTTC CASSQVLQGGYEQYF